This is a list of T cell receptor beta chains from one sample in a study of neurological immune-mediated disorders. From the 5' RACE reads, TCRdb called clonotypes with MiXCR, one entry per CDR3 protein. The sample has roughly 71,000 distinct CDR3 sequences; less than 4% are singletons. The sequenced material came from PBMCs. Receptors were obtained from a man aged 25 to 40 with multiple sclerosis. CDR3s include the opening cysteine and the closing phenylalanine or tryptophan. D genes are given only for firm matches. Expanded clones get a size class; other rows say once, few or many, or leave the size out.

TRBV5-5	TRBD1	TRBJ1-6	many	TGTGCCAGCAGCACCCGGGGACAGGGGGGTCAAAAATCACCCCTCCACTTT	CASSTRGQGGQKSPLHF
TRBV12-5	TRBD1	TRBJ2-7	many	TGTGCTAGTGGTTTGGTACAGGGGGCCTCCTACGAGCAGTACTTC	CASGLVQGASYEQYF
TRBV2	-	TRBJ2-1	many	TGTGCCAGCAGTGATGGGGGTGCAGTTGAGCAGTTCTTC	CASSDGGAVEQFF
TRBV6-1	-	TRBJ2-5	many	TGTGCCAGCACCCTCTCGCCGGGCCGGGTTAGGTCAGAGACCCAGTACTTC	CASTLSPGRVRSETQYF
TRBV9	-	TRBJ2-3	many	TGTGCCAGCAGCCCAACCTCTAGGGCAGTCACAGATACGCAGTATTTT	CASSPTSRAVTDTQYF
TRBV27	TRBD1	TRBJ2-7	many	TGTGCCAGCAGCCTTACAGGGGTAGGTTCCTACGAGCAGTACTTC	CASSLTGVGSYEQYF
TRBV25-1	TRBD2	TRBJ2-7	many	TGTGCCAGCAGTGAGGCGGGGGGGCCCTACGAGCAGTACTTC	CASSEAGGPYEQYF
TRBV20-1	TRBD2	TRBJ2-2	many	TGCAGTGCCCATAACATTTTGCGGGGGGCCGGGGAGCTGTTTTTT	CSAHNILRGAGELFF
TRBV7-2	TRBD2	TRBJ2-1	many	TGTGCCAGCAGCTTCCTAGCGGGGGTAAACAATGAGCAGTTCTTC	CASSFLAGVNNEQFF
TRBV5-1	-	TRBJ2-7	many	TGTGCCAGCAGTCTAGGACAGAGCTACGAGCAGTACTTC	CASSLGQSYEQYF
TRBV20-1	-	TRBJ2-7	many	TGCAGTGCTAGGGCCGGGAGTACCTACGAGCAGTACTTC	CSARAGSTYEQYF
TRBV5-1	-	TRBJ2-2	many	TGCGCCAGCAGCCCCAACCCACAGGGTTACACCGGGGAGCTGTTTTTT	CASSPNPQGYTGELFF
TRBV19	-	TRBJ2-7	many	TGTGCCAGTAGTATCGACCAGGGATCCGAGCAGTACTTC	CASSIDQGSEQYF
TRBV10-3	-	TRBJ1-5	many	TGTGCCATCGGGAAGGGGGGTGGCAATCAGCCCCAGCATTTT	CAIGKGGGNQPQHF
TRBV7-9	-	TRBJ2-3	-	TGTGCCAGAAGTCCCGGACAGAGAATTTATGCAGATACGCAGTATTTT	CARSPGQRIYADTQYF
TRBV25-1	-	TRBJ2-2	many	TGTGCCAGCAGCAAAGCGCGGGCCGGGGAGCTGTTTTTT	CASSKARAGELFF
TRBV20-1	-	TRBJ2-4	many	TGCAGTGCCTTACAGGGATTTGGCAAAAACATTCAGTACTTC	CSALQGFGKNIQYF
TRBV20-1	-	TRBJ1-2	-	TGCAGTGCTAGACTTGGAAACTATGGCTACACCTTC	CSARLGNYGYTF
TRBV6-5	-	TRBJ2-1	many	TGTGCCAGCAGTTACGCCGTGGTAGCGGAGCAGTTCTTC	CASSYAVVAEQFF
TRBV20-1	TRBD1	TRBJ1-1	many	TGCAGTGCTAGCCCTGCCGGGGACAGAAACACTGAAGCTTTCTTT	CSASPAGDRNTEAFF
TRBV7-2	-	TRBJ2-2	many	TGTGCCAGCAGGCAAGGGGGGTCGACCGGGGAGCTGTTTTTT	CASRQGGSTGELFF
TRBV20-1	-	TRBJ2-1	many	TGCAGTGCCAAAACTGACTACAATGAGCAGTTCTTC	CSAKTDYNEQFF
TRBV2	-	TRBJ2-3	many	TGTGCCAGCAGTGAATTCGTGGCGGGGGCGAGAGATACGCAGTATTTT	CASSEFVAGARDTQYF
TRBV5-1	-	TRBJ2-3	-	TGCGCCAGCAGCTTCGTACAGGGCCTGCCCGTGGATACGCAGTATTTT	CASSFVQGLPVDTQYF
TRBV5-6	-	TRBJ2-6	many	TGTGCCAGCAGCTTGGGCCTCGGTGGGGCCAACGTCCTGACTTTC	CASSLGLGGANVLTF
TRBV20-1	TRBD2	TRBJ2-1	many	TGCAGTGCTAGAGATGGACTAGCGGGGGGCTACTACAATGAGCAGTTCTTC	CSARDGLAGGYYNEQFF
TRBV10-1	TRBD1	TRBJ2-2	many	TGCGCCAGCAGTGAACAGGGGGCAGGGGAGCTGTTTTTT	CASSEQGAGELFF
TRBV10-3	-	TRBJ2-3	many	TGTGCCATCAGAGCCGGGTCCCTTGCAGATACGCAGTATTTT	CAIRAGSLADTQYF
TRBV7-9	-	TRBJ2-3	many	TGTGCCAGCAGCCTAACACGGTCCTCCACAGATACGCAGTATTTT	CASSLTRSSTDTQYF
TRBV27	TRBD2	TRBJ2-1	many	TGTGCCAGCGGGGTAGCGGGGATCTACAATGAGCAGTTCTTC	CASGVAGIYNEQFF
TRBV2	TRBD1	TRBJ2-7	-	TGTGCCAGCAGTCAACGGGACAGCATACGGTACTTC	CASSQRDSIRYF